One sample yielded the 8 T cell receptor beta chains listed below, sequenced in a study of control samples from healthy donors and cancer patients. Data came from immunoSEQ multiplex PCR; TCRdb stores just in-frame clones and leaves some out. The data hold more than 35,000 clones, with over 70% observed a single time. Sequencing was performed on PBMCs. The receptors stem from a woman aged 55-70 years with lung cancer.

The rearrangement joins TRBV6-2 or TRBV6-3 to TRBJ2-1, with D maybe TRBD2 (6 bases). V lost 2 bases, J lost 9 bases, and 20 bases lay in between. CDR1 and CDR2 from the germline V gene are MNHEY and SVGEGT. This CDR3 is built from 16 residues. The CDR3 loop reads CASSYRPGWGVPEQFF. The CDR3 nucleotides read TGTGCCAGCAGTTACCGCCCCGGATGGGGGGTGCCTGAGCAGTTCTTC.

This clone showed up just a few times. The genes are TRBV7-8 and TRBJ2-7; D is uncertain. This CDR3 is 13 amino acids long. Germline V lookup: CDR1 SGHVS, CDR2 FQNEAQ. Trimming cost V 5 bases and J 5 bases, with 13 bases left between them. In nucleotides, the CDR3 is TGTGCCAGCAGCCCTCCCAAGAAGGACGAGCAGTACTTC. Protein: CASSPPKKDEQYF.

V gene TRBV9 combines with J gene TRBJ2-1; D could derive from TRBD1 or TRBD2 (5 bases each). The CDR3 is 15 amino acids. The germline V gene encodes CDR1 SGDLS and CDR2 YYNGEE. V gave up 3 bases and J gave up 9 bases, with 19 bases separating them. The CDR3 reads CASSARDHGRSEQFF. For the CDR3, the DNA is TGTGCCAGCAGCGCCCGGGACCACGGACGGAGTGAGCAGTTCTTC.

The CDR3 DNA sequence: TGTGCCAGCAGACCCCCCCGATCGGGAGCCGTCACAGATACGCAGTATTTT. Encoded protein: CASRPPRSGAVTDTQYF. This rearrangement joins TRBV5-8 to TRBJ2-3; D may be TRBD2 (6 bases). Trimming took 5 bases from V and 2 from J, leaving 21 bases between them. The CDR3 is made up of 17 amino acids. Germline values: CDR1 SGHTS, CDR2 YDEGEE.

The V and J genes are TRBV2 and TRBJ2-2; 7 nucleotides align to TRBD1. The CDR3 extends over 16 amino acids. The germline V gene encodes CDR1 SNHLY and CDR2 FYNNEI. V lost 5 bases, J lost 0 bases, and 6 bases stayed unmatched. CDR3 bases: TGTGCCAGCAGTTCACAGGGGTTATCGAACACCGGGGAGCTGTTTTTT. This gives the protein CASSSQGLSNTGELFF.

This sequence joins TRBV2 and TRBJ2-1; the match to TRBD1 covers 7 bases. This CDR3 is built from 14 residues. Germline lookup yields CDR1 SNHLY and CDR2 FYNNEI. J lost 7 bases, V lost 3 bases, and 6 bases had no gene match. The CDR3 sequence is CASSDGTGDNEQFF. The CDR3 DNA sequence: TGTGCCAGCAGTGACGGTACAGGGGATAATGAGCAGTTCTTC.

CDR3: CASSLSRAAAAYSKTYGYTF. CDR3 coding DNA: TGTGCCAGCAGTTTATCGAGGGCCGCAGCAGCCTATTCGAAAACCTATGGCTACACCTTC. V and J are TRBV27 and TRBJ1-2; D is undetermined. Trimming stripped 0 bases from V and 4 bases from J, with 27 bases between. CDR3 length equals 20 residues. CDR1 and CDR2 from the germline V gene are MNHEY and SMNVEV (reference sequence).

The chain employs TRBV19 and TRBJ1-1; D unclear. Trimming took 3 bases from V and 5 from J, leaving 10 bases between them. Germline CDR1 LNHDA, CDR2 SQIVND (reference sequence). The CDR3 has 13 residues. CDR3 in amino acids: CASSIIPRTEAFF. The CDR3 DNA is TGTGCCAGTAGTATTATCCCCCGTACTGAAGCTTTCTTT.